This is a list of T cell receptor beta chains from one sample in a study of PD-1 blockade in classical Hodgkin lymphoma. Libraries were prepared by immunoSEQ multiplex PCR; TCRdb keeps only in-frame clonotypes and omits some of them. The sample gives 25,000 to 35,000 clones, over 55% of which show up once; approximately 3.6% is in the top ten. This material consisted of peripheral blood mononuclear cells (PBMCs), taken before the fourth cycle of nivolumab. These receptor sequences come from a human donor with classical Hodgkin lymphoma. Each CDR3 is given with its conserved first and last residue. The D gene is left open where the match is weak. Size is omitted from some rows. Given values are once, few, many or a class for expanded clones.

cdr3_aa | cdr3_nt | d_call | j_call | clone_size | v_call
CSGGQGAEQYF | TGCAGCGGGGGACAGGGTGCCGAGCAGTACTTC | TRBD1 | TRBJ2-7 | NA | TRBV29-1
CASSPTGWGTGELFF | TGTGCCAGCAGCCCGACTGGGTGGGGCACCGGGGAGCTGTTTTTT | NA | TRBJ2-2 | few | TRBV7-9
CASSPQTSGTKELFF | TGTGCCAGCAGCCCACAGACTAGCGGGACGAAGGAGCTGTTTTTT | TRBD2 | TRBJ2-2 | NA | TRBV11-2
CASSPYGSGTSSYEQYF | TGTGCCAGCTCGCCATACGGATCCGGGACAAGCTCCTACGAGCAGTACTTC | NA | TRBJ2-7 | NA | TRBV18
CASGVEGGPYNEQFF | TGTGCCAGCGGGGTGGAGGGGGGGCCCTACAATGAGCAGTTCTTC | NA | TRBJ2-1 | NA | TRBV25-1
CASRGTGSRTYEQYF | TGTGCCAGCAGGGGGACAGGGAGTAGGACCTACGAGCAGTACTTC | TRBD1 | TRBJ2-7 | few | TRBV27
CASSLGLNYGYTF | TGTGCCAGCAGCTTAGGGCTAAACTATGGCTACACCTTC | NA | TRBJ1-2 | NA | TRBV7-9
CASRPPGTPFSYNSPLHF | TGTGCCAGCAGGCCACCCGGGACACCTTTCTCCTATAATTCACCCCTCCACTTT | NA | TRBJ1-6 | once | TRBV28
CASSPETGGATGELFF | TGTGCCAGCAGCCCTGAAACGGGGGGCGCAACCGGGGAGCTGTTTTTT | NA | TRBJ2-2 | NA | TRBV5-4
CASSLMGDQPQHF | TGTGCCAGCAGCCTTATGGGGGATCAGCCCCAGCATTTT | NA | TRBJ1-5 | NA | TRBV11-1
CASSFYGRGQGVYGYTF | TGTGCCAGCAGTTTCTATGGGAGGGGACAGGGGGTCTATGGCTACACCTTC | TRBD1 | TRBJ1-2 | NA | TRBV27
CASSGSSGEQFF | TGTGCCAGCAGCGGGAGTAGCGGGGAGCAGTTCTTC | TRBD2 | TRBJ2-1 | NA | TRBV9
CASSLKREVGEQFF | TGTGCCAGCAGCTTAAAGCGGGAGGTGGGTGAGCAGTTCTTC | TRBD2 | TRBJ2-1 | NA | TRBV7-2
CASSPGGLAVYNEQFF | TGCGCCAGCAGCCCGGGGGGACTAGCGGTCTACAATGAGCAGTTCTTC | TRBD2 | TRBJ2-1 | NA | TRBV5-1
CASSLAGAGLETQYF | TGTGCCAGCAGCTTAGCTGGAGCGGGGCTAGAGACCCAGTACTTC | TRBD2 | TRBJ2-5 | NA | TRBV11-1
CASSPTDSSEQFF | TGTGCCAGCAGTCCTACGGACTCCTCCGAGCAGTTCTTC | NA | TRBJ2-1 | NA | TRBV2
CASSLAQGNNEQFF | TGTGCCAGCAGCTTAGCACAGGGAAACAATGAGCAGTTCTTC | NA | TRBJ2-1 | NA | TRBV7-6
CASSVEGDQPQHF | TGTGCCAGCAGCGTGGAGGGTGATCAGCCCCAGCATTTT | NA | TRBJ1-5 | few | TRBV6-1
CASSQGLFSSYEQYF | TGCGCCAGCAGCCAAGGGCTTTTCAGCTCCTACGAGCAGTACTTC | NA | TRBJ2-7 | NA | TRBV4-3